This TCR beta chain was identified during a study of T cells in Graves' hyperthyroidism and ophthalmopathy. RNA transcripts provided the source from which TCR beta CDR3 regions were amplified. HTBI primers were used for first-round RT-PCR of the TCR CDR3. Each CDR3 protein is one row after TCRdb ran MiXCR on the multiplex PCR reads. The sample carries roughly 740,000 distinct CDR3 sequences, roughly 15% recorded once. Study conclusions and caveats: Model output signaled ophthalmopathy a median around 6.9 months ahead of onset. Most thyroid-expanded clonotypes above 0.001 were also found in blood.

The sample holds a few counts of this clonotype. The target antigen is unknown. Over 18 months, lack of ophthalmopathy progression marked Graves' hyperthyroidism as stable. Together with thyroid ultrasound, orbital computed tomography, serum thyroxine and TRAb, clinical symptoms were used for diagnoses. This CDR3 has 16 residues. The germline V and J ends were trimmed by 0 bases and 4 bases, with 16 bases remaining between them. In germline, CDR1 is DFQATT, CDR2 SNEGSKA (reference sequence). This chain joins TRBV20-1 and TRBJ2-1; D unresolved. The TCR originated in a man in his late teens or twenties with Graves' hyperthyroidism. Sequencing used blood. The CDR3, as DNA: TGCAGTGCTAGAGATAGGGCGGACCCACTTTACAATGAGCAGTTCTTC. Protein sequence: CSARDRADPLYNEQFF.